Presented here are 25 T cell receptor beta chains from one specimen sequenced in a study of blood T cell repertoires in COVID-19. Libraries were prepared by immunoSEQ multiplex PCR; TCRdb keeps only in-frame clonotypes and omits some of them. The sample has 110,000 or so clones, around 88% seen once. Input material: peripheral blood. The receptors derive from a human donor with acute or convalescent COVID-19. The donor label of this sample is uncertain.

DNA for the CDR3: TGTGCCAGCAGCTCACCTCTAAACGGGACAGATAGCAATCAGCCCCAGCATTTT. Its translation is CASSSPLNGTDSNQPQHF. V gene TRBV7-9 combines with J gene TRBJ1-5, with TRBD1 matching over 7 bases. The germline V gene has CDR1 SEHNR and CDR2 FQNEAQ (reference sequence). This CDR3 contains 18 residues. With V trimmed by 4 bases and J by 0 bases, 12 bases remained unmatched.

CDR3 DNA sequence: TGTGCCAGCTCACCAACATCCCCTGCGACAGGGTCCTACAATGAGCAGTTCTTC. This sequence encodes CASSPTSPATGSYNEQFF. The chain links TRBV18 to TRBJ2-1, with 7 bases aligning to TRBD1. Germline CDR1 is KGHSH and CDR2 is LQKENI. This CDR3 region has 18 residues. Trimming took 2 bases from V and 1 from J; bases not matched to a gene: 11.

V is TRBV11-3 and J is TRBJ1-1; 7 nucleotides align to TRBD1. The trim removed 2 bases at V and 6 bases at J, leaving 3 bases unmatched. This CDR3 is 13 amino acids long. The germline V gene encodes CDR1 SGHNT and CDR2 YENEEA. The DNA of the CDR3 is TGTGCCAGCAGCTTAACAGGGGTCTCTGAAGCTTTCTTT. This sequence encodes CASSLTGVSEAFF.

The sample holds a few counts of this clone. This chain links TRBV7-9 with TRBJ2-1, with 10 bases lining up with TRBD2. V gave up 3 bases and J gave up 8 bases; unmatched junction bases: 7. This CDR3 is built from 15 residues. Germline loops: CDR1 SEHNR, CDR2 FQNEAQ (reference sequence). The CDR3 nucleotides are TGTGCCAGCAGCTTCCATAGCGGGGGGAGCTATGAGCAGTTCTTC. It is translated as CASSFHSGGSYEQFF.

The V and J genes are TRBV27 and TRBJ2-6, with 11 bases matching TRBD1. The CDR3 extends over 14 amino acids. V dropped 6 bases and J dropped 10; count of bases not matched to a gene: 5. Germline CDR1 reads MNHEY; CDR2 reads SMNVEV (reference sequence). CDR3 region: CASRRTGGLNVLTF. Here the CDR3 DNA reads TGTGCCAGCAGGCGGACAGGGGGCCTAAACGTCCTGACTTTC.

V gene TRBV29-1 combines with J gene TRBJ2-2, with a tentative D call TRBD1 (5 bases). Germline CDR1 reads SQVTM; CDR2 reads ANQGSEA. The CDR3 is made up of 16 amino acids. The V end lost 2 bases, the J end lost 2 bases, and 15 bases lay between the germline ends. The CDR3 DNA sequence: TGCAGCGTTGAACTTTTAAGGGGTATCAACACCGGGGAGCTGTTTTTT. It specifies CSVELLRGINTGELFF.

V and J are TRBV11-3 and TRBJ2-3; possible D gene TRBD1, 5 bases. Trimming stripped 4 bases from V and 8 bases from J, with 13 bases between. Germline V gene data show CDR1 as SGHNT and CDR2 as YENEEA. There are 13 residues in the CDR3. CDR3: CASSSDSGFTQYF. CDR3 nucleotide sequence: TGTGCCAGCAGCTCCGACAGTGGCTTTACGCAGTATTTT.

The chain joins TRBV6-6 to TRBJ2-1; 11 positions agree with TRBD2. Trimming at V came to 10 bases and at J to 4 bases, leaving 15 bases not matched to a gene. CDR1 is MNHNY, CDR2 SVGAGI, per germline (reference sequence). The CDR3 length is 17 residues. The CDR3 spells CATTRSSGTSGYNEQFF. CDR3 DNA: TGTGCCACCACTCGGTCGTCCGGGACTAGCGGTTACAATGAGCAGTTCTTC.

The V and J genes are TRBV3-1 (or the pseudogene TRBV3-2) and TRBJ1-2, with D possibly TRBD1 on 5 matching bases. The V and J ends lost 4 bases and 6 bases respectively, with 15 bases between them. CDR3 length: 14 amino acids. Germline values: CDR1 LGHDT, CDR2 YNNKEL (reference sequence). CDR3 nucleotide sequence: TGTGCCAGCAGCCTCCCGAGACAGATAGATGGCTACACCTTC. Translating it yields CASSLPRQIDGYTF.

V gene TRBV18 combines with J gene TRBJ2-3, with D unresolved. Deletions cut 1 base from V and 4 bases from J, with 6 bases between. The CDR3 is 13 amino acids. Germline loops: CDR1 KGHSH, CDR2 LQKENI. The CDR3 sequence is CASSPREADTQYF. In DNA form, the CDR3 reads TGTGCCAGCTCACCACGCGAGGCAGATACGCAGTATTTT.

The chain's CDR3 is CASSPPNSQGQGHYGYTF. DNA for the CDR3: TGTGCCAGCAGTCCACCAAACTCCCAAGGACAGGGCCACTATGGCTACACCTTC. The chain employs TRBV3-1 (or the pseudogene TRBV3-2) and TRBJ1-2; TRBD1 agrees at 8 bases. CDR1 is LGHDT, CDR2 YNNKEL, per germline (reference sequence). CDR3 size: 18 residues. Losses at the gene ends were 6 bases for V and 3 bases for J; bases not matched to a gene: 18.

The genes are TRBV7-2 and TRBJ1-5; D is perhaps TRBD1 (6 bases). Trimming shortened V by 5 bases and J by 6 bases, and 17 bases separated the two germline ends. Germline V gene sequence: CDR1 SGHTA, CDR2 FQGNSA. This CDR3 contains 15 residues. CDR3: CASSLDSQVGQPQHF. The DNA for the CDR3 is TGTGCCAGCAGCCTGGACAGTCAAGTTGGTCAGCCCCAGCATTTT.

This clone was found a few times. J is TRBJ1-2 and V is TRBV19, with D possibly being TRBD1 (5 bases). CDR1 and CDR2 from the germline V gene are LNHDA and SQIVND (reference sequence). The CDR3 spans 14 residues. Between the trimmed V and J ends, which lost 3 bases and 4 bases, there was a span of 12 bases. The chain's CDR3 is CASSISPGGYGYTF. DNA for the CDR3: TGTGCCAGTAGTATCAGCCCCGGGGGCTATGGCTACACCTTC.

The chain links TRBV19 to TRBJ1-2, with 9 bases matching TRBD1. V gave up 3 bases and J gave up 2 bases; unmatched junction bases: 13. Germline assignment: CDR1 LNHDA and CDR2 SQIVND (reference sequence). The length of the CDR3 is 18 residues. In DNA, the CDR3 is TGTGCCAGTAGTATCGGCGGACAGGGGAGTGTTCAAAACTATGGCTACACCTTC. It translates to CASSIGGQGSVQNYGYTF.

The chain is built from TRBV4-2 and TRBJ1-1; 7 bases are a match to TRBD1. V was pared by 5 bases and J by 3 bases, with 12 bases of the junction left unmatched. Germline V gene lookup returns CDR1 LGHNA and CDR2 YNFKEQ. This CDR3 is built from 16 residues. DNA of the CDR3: TGTGCCAGCAGCGAGGCCTCGGGACAGACTTACACTGAAGCTTTCTTT. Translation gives CASSEASGQTYTEAFF.

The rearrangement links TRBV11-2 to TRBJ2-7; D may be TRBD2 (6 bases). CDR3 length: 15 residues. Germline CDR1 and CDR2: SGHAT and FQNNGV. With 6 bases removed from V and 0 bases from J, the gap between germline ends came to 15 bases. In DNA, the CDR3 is TGTGCCAGCAGTATCCGGGACTTTAGCTCCTACGAGCAGTACTTC. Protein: CASSIRDFSSYEQYF.

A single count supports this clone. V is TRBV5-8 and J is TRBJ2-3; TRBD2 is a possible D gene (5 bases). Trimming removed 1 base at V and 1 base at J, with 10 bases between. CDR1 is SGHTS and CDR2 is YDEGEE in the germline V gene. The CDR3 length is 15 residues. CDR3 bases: TGTGCCAGCAGCTTGTTTCCGAGGGGCACAGATACGCAGTATTTT. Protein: CASSLFPRGTDTQYF. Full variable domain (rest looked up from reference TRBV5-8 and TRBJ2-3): EAGVTQSPTHLIKTRGQQATLRCSPISGHTSVYWYQQALGLGLQFLLWYDEGEERNRGNFPPRFSGRQFPNYSSELNVNALELEDSALYLCASSLFPRGTDTQYFGPGTRLTVL.

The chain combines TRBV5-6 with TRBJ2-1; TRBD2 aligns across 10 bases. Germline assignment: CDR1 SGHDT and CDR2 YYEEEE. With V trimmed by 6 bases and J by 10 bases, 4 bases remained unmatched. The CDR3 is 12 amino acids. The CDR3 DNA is TGTGCCAGCATTGGGACTAGCGACGAGCAGTTCTTC. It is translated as CASIGTSDEQFF.

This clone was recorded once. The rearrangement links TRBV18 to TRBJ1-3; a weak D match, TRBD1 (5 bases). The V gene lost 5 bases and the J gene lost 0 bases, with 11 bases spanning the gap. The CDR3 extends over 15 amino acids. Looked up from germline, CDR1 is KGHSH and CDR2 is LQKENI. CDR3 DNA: TGTGCCAGCTCATCAGGGACTCACTCTGGAAACACCATATATTTT. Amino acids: CASSSGTHSGNTIYF.

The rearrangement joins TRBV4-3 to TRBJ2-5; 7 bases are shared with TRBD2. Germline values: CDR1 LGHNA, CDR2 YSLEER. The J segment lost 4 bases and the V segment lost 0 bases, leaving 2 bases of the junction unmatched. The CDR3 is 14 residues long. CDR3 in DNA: TGCGCCAGCAGCCAAGATCCGGGGGGAGAGACCCAGTACTTC. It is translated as CASSQDPGGETQYF.

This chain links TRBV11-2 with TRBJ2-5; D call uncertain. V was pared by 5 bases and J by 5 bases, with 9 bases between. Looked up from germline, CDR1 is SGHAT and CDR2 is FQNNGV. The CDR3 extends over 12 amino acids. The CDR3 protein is CASSPVRETQYF. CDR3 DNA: TGTGCCAGCAGCCCCGTTCGGGAGACCCAGTACTTC. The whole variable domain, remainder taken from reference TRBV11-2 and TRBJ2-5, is EAGVAQSPRYKIIEKRQSVAFWCNPISGHATLYWYQQILGQGPKLLIQFQNNGVVDDSQLPKDRFSAERLKGVDSTLKIQPAKLEDSAVYLCASSPVRETQYFGPGTRLLVL.

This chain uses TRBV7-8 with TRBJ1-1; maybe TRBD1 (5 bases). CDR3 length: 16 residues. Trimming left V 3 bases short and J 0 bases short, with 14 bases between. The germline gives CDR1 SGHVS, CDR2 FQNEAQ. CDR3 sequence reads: CASSLGGESMNTEAFF. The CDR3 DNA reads TGTGCCAGCAGCTTGGGGGGGGAGAGCATGAACACTGAAGCTTTCTTT. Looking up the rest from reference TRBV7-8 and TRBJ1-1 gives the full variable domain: GAGVSQSPRYKVAKRGQDVALRCDPISGHVSLFWYQQALGQGPEFLTYFQNEAQLDKSGLPSDRFFAERPEGSVSTLKIQRTQQEDSAVYLCASSLGGESMNTEAFFGQGTRLTVV.

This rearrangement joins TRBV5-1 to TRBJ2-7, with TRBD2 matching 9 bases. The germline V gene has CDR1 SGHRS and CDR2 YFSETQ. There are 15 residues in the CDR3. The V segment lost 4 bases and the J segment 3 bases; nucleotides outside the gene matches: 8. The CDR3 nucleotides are TGCGCCAGCAGCCCCTCGGGACTAGCTATCTACGAGCAGTACTTC. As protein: CASSPSGLAIYEQYF.

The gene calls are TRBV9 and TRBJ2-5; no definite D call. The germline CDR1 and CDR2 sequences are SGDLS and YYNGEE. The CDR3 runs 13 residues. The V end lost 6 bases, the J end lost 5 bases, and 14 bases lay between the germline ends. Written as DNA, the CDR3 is TGTGCCAGCAACAAAGGTGCCGGGGAGACCCAGTACTTC. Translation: CASNKGAGETQYF.

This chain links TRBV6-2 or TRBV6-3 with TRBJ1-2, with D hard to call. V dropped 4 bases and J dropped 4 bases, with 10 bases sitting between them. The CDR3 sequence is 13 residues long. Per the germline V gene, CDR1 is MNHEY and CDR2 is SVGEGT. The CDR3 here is CASSSDYSYGYTF. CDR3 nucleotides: TGTGCCAGCAGTTCCGATTACAGCTATGGCTACACCTTC.